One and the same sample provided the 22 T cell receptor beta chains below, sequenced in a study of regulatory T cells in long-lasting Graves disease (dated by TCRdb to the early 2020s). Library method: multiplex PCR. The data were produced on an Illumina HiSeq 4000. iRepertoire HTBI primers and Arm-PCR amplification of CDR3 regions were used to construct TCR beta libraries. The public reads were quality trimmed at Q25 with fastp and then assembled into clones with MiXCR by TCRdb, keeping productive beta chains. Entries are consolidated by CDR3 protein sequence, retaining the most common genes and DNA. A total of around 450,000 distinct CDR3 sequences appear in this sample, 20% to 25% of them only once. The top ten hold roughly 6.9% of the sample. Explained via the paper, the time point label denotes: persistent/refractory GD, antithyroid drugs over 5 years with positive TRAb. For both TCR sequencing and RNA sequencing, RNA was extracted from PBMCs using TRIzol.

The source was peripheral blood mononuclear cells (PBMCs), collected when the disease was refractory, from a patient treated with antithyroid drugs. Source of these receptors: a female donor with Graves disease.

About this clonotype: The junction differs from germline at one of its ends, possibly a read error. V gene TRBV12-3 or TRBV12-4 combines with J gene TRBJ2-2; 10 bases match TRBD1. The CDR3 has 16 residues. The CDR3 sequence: CTSSSRDRGGTGELFF. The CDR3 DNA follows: TGTACCAGCAGTTCCCGGGACAGGGGTGGCACCGGGGAGCTGTTTTTT.

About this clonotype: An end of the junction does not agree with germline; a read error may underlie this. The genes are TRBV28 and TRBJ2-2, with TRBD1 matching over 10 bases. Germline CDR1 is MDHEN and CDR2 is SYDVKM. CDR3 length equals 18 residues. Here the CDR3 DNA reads TGTGCCAGCAGACCACCCCGGACAGGGGGTTCGGTCACCGGGGAGCTGCTTTTT. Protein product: CASRPPRTGGSVTGELLF.

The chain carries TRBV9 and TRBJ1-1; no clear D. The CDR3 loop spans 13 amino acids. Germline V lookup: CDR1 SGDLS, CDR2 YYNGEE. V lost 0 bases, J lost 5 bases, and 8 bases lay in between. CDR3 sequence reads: CASSVGGWTEAFF. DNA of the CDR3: TGTGCCAGCAGCGTAGGGGGTTGGACTGAAGCTTTCTTT. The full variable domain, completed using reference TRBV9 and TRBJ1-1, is DSGVTQTPKHLITATGQRVTLRCSPRSGDLSVYWYQQSLDQGLQFLIQYYNGEERAKGNILERFSAQQFPDLHSELNLSSLELGDSALYFCASSVGGWTEAFFGQGTRLTVV.

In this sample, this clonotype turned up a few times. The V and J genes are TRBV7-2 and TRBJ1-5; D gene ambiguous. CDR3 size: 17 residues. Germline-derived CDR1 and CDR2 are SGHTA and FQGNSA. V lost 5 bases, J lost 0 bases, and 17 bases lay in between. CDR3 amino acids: CASSPRTSFYSNQPQHF. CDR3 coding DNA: TGTGCCAGCAGCCCCCGGACTTCCTTTTATAGCAATCAGCCCCAGCATTTT.

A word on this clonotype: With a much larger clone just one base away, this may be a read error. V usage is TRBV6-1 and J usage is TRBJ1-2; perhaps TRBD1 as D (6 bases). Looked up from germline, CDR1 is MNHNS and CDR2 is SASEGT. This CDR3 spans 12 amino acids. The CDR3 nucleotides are TGTGCCGGCAGAACCACAGGGAATGGCTACACCTTC. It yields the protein CAGRTTGNGYTF.

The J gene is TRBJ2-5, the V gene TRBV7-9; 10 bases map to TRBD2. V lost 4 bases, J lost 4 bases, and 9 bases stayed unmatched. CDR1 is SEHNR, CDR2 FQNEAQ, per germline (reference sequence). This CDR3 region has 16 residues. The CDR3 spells CASSSSGLARIETQYF. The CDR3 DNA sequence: TGTGCCAGCAGCTCCTCGGGACTAGCGAGAATAGAGACCCAGTACTTC.

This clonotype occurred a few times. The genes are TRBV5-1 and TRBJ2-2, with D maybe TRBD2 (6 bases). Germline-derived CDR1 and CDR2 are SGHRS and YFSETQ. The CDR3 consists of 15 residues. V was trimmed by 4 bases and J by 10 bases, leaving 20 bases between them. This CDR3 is CASSRRRLPGVELFF. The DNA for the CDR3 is TGCGCCAGCAGCCGGCGACGCTTACCGGGGGTGGAGCTGTTTTTT. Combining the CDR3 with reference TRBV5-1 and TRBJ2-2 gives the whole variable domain KAGVTQTPRYLIKTRGQQVTLSCSPISGHRSVSWYQQTPGQGLQFLFEYFSETQRNKGNFPGRFSGRQFSNSRSEMNVSTLELGDSALYLCASSRRRLPGVELFFGEGSRLTVL.

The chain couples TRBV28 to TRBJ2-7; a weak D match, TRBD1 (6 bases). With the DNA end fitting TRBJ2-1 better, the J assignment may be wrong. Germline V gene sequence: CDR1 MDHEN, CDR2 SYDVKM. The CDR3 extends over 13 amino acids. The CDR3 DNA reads TGTGCCAGCAGGGTCGGGACATACAATGAGCAGTTCTTC. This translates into CASRVGTYNEQFF.

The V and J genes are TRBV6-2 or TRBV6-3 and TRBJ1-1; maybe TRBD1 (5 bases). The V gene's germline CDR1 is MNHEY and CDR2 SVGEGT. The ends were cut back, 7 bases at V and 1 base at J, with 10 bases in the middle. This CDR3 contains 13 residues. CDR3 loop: CASKDTRNTEAFF. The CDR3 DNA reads TGTGCCAGCAAGGACACCCGGAACACTGAAGCTTTCTTT.

CDR3 amino acids: CAISDYTSAEGYF. The CDR3, as DNA: TGTGCCATCAGTGATTACACTAGCGCTGAGGGGTATTTT. V usage is TRBV10-3 and J usage is TRBJ2-3, with 7 bases matching TRBD2. In germline, CDR1 is ENHRY, CDR2 SYGVKD. CDR3 length: 13 amino acids. V shed 3 bases, J shed 14 bases, and the junction held 11 bases outside the gene matches.

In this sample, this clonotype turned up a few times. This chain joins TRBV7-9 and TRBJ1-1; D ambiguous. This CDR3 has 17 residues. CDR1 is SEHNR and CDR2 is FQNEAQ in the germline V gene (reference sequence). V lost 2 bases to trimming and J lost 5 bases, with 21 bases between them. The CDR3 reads CASSLKGPGVGWTEAFF. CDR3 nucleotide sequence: TGTGCCAGCAGCTTAAAAGGACCCGGAGTTGGTTGGACTGAAGCTTTCTTT. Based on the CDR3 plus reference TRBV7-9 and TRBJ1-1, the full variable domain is DTGVSQNPRHKITKRGQNVTFRCDPISEHNRLYWYRQTLGQGPEFLTYFQNEAQLEKSRLLSDRFSAERPKGSFSTLEIQRTEQGDSAMYLCASSLKGPGVGWTEAFFGQGTRLTVV.

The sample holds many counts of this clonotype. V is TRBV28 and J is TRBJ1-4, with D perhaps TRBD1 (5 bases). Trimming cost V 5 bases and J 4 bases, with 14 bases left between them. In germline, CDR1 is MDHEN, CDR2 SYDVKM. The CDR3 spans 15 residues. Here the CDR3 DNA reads TGTGCCAGCAGTCCGTGGACGGGACTTAATGAAAAACTGTTTTTT. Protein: CASSPWTGLNEKLFF.

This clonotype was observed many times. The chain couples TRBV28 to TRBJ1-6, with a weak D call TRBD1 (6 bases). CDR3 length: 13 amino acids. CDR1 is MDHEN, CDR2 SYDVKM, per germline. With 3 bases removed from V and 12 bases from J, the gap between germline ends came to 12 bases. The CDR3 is CASSFPGAVPLHF. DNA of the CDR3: TGTGCCAGCAGTTTCCCAGGGGCAGTACCCCTCCACTTT.

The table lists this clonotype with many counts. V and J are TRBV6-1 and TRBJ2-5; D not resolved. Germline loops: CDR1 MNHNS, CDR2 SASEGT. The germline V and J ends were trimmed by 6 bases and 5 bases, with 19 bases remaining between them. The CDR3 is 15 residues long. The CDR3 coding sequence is TGTGCCAGCAGGACAACACGGTTGGTGGGGGAGACCCAGTACTTC. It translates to CASRTTRLVGETQYF.

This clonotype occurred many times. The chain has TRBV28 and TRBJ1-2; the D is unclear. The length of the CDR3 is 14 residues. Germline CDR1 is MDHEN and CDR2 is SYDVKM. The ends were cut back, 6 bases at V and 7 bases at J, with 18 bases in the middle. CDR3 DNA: TGTGCCAGCAGCTACCTCTGGGAGGAGGGTGGCTACACCTTC. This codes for CASSYLWEEGGYTF.

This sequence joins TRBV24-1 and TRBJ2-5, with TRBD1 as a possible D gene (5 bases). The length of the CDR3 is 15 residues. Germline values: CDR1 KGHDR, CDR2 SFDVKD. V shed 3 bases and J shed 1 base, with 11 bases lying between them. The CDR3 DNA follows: TGTGCCACCAGTGATCCCACAGGATTCCAAGAGACCCAGTACTTC. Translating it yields CATSDPTGFQETQYF.

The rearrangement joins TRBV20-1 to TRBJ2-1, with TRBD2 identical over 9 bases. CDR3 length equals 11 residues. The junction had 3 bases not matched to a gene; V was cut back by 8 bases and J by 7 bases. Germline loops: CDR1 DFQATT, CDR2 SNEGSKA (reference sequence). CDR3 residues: CSPSGGNEQFF. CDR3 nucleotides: TGCAGTCCCAGCGGGGGGAATGAGCAGTTCTTC.

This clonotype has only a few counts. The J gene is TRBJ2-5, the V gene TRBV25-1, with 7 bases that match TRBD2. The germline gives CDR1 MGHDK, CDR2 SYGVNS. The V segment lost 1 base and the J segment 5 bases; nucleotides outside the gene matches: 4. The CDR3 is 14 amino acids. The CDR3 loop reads CASSESDGRETQYF. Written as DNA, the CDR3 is TGTGCCAGCAGTGAATCGGACGGGAGGGAGACCCAGTACTTC.

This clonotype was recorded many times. This chain's CDR3 is CASSEGLLSNQPQHF. DNA of the CDR3: TGTGCCAGCAGTGAAGGGCTATTAAGCAATCAGCCCCAGCATTTT. The chain couples TRBV6-1 to TRBJ1-5; D is undetermined. V lost 1 base and J 1 base, leaving 8 bases between the germline ends. The CDR3 is 15 residues long. Germline V gives CDR1 MNHNS, CDR2 SASEGT.

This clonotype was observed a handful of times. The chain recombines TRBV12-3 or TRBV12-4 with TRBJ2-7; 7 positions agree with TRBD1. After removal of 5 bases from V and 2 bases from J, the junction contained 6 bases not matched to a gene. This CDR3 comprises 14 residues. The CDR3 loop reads CASSTDRAPYEQYF. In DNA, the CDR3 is TGTGCCAGCAGTACCGACAGGGCGCCCTACGAGCAGTACTTC.

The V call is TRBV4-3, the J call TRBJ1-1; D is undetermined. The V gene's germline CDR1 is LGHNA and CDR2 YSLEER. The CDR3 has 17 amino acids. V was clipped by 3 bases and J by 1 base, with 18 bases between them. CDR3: CASSHLSRVKENTEAFF. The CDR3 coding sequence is TGCGCCAGCAGCCACCTAAGTCGGGTGAAGGAGAACACTGAAGCTTTCTTT.

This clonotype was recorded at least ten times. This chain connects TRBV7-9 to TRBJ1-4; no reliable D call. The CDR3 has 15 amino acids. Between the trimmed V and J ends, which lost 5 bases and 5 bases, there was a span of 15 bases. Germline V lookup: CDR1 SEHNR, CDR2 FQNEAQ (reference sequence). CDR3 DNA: TGTGCCAGCAGCCTCGGACGGACTAGGAATGAAAAACTGTTTTTT. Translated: CASSLGRTRNEKLFF.